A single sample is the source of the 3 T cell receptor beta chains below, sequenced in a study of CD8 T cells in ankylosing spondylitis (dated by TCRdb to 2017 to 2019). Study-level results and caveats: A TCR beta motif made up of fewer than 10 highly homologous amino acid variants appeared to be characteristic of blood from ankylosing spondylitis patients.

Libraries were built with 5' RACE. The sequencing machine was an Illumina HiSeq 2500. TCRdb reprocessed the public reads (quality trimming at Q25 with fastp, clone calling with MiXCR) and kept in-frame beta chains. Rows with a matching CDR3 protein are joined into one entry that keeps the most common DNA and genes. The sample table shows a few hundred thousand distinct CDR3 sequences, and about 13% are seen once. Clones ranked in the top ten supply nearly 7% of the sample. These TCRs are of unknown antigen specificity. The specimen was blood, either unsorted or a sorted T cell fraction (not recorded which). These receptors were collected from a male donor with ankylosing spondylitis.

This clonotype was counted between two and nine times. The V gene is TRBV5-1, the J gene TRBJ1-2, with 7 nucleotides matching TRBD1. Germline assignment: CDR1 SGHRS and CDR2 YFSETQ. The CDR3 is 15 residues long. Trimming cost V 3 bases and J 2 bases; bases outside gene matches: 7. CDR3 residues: CASSSRTGSNYGYTF. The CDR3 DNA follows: TGCGCCAGCAGCTCCAGGACAGGATCCAACTATGGCTACACCTTC.

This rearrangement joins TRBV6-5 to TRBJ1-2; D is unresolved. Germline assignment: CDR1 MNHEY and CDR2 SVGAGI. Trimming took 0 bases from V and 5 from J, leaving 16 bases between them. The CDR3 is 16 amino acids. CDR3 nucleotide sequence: TGTGCCAGCAGTTACTCGATTTTCGGAGTCGGGTATGGCTACACCTTC. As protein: CASSYSIFGVGYGYTF.

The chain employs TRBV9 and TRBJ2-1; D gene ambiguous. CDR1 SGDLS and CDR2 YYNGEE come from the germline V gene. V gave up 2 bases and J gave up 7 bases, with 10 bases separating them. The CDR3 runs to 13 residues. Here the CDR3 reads CASSVSGWNEQFF. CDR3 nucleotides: TGTGCCAGCAGCGTTTCTGGGTGGAATGAGCAGTTCTTC.